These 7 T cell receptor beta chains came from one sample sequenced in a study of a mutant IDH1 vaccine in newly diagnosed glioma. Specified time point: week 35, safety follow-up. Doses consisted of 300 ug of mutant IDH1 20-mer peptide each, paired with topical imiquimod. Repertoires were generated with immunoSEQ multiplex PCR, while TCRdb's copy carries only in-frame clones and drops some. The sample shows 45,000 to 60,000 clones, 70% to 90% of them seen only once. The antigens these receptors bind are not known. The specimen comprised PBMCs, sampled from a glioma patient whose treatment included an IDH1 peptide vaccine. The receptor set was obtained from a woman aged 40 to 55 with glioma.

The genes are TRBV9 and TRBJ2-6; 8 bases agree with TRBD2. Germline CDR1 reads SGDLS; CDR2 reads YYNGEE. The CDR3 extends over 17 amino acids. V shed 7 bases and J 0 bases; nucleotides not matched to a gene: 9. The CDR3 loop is CASSVTGTSSGANVLTF. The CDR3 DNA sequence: TGTGCCAGCTCAGTCACCGGGACTAGCTCTGGGGCCAACGTCCTGACTTTC.

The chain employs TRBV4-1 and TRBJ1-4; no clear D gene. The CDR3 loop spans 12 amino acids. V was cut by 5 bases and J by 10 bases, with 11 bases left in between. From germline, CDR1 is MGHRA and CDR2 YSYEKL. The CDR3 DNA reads TGCGCCAGCAGCGCCGGCGGTAGAAAACTGTTTTTT. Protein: CASSAGGRKLFF.

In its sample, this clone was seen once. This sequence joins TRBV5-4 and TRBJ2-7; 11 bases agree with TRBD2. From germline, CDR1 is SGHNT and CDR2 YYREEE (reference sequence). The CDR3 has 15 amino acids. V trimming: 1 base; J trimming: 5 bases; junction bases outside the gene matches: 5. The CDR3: CASSLKTSGKDEQYF. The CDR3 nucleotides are TGTGCCAGCAGCTTGAAGACTAGCGGGAAGGACGAGCAGTACTTC.

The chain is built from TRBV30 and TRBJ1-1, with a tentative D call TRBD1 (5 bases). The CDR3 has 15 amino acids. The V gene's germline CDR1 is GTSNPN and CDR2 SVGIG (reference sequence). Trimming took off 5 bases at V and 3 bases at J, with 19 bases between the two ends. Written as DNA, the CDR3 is TGTGCCTGGGCAGGGCTGGGAGCCAGAGACACTGAAGCTTTCTTT. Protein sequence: CAWAGLGARDTEAFF. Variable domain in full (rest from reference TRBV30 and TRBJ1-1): SQTIHQWPATLVQPVGSPLSLECTVEGTSNPNLYWYRQAAGRGLQLLFYSVGIGQISSEVPQNLSASRPQDRQFILSSKKLLLSDSGFYLCAWAGLGARDTEAFFGQGTRLTVV.

The CDR3 DNA reads as TGTGCCAGCAGCTCCTTAGGGGAGGGACTAGCGGGAGTCGTTGAGCAGTTCTTC. The encoded protein is CASSSLGEGLAGVVEQFF. The chain links TRBV7-9 to TRBJ2-1; TRBD2 agrees at 14 bases. Trimming at V came to 4 bases and at J to 9 bases, leaving 14 bases not matched to a gene. Germline values: CDR1 SEHNR, CDR2 FQNEAQ (reference sequence). CDR3 length: 18 residues. Supplemented by reference TRBV7-9 and TRBJ2-1, the full variable domain reads DTGVSQNPRHKITKRGQNVTFRCDPISEHNRLYWYRQTLGQGPEFLTYFQNEAQLEKSRLLSDRFSAERPKGSFSTLEIQRTEQGDSAMYLCASSSLGEGLAGVVEQFFGPGTRLTVL.

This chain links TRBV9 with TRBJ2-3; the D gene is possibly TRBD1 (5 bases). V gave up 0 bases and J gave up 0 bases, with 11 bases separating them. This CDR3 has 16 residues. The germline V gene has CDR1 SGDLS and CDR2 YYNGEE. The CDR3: CASSVEAGRSTDTQYF. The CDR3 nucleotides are TGTGCCAGCAGCGTAGAGGCAGGGCGAAGCACAGATACGCAGTATTTT.

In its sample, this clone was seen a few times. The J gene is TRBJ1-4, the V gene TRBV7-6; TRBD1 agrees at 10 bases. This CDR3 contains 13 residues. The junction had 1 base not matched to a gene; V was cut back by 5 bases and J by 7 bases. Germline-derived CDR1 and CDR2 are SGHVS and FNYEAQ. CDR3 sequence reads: CASSRDRGEKLFF. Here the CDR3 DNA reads TGTGCCAGCAGCCGGGACAGGGGTGAAAAACTGTTTTTT.